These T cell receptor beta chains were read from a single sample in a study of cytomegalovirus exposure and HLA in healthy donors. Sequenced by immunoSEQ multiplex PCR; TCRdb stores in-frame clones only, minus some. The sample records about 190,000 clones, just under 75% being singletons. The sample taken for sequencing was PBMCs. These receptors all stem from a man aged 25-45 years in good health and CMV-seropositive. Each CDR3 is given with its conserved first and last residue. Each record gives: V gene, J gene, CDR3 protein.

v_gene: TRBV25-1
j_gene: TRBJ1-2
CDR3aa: CASSAHSGTGLPYGYTF

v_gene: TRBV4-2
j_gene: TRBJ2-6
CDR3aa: CASGSNHISGANVLTF

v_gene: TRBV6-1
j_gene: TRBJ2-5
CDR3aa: CASRGGGAGETQYF

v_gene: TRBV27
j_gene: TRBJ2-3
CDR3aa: CASSPQGPTDTQYF

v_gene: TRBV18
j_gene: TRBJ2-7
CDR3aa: CASSFKREPPPIYEQYF

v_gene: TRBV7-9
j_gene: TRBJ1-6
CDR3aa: CASSFSGDNSPLHF

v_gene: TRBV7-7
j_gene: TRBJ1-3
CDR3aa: CAQRVGARDRGTGNTIYF

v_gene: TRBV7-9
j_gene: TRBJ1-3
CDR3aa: CASSSPRDSGNTIYF

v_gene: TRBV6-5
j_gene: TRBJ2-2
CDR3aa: CASSYRGGGWSGELFF

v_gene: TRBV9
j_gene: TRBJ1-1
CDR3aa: CASSAVDRGTEAFF

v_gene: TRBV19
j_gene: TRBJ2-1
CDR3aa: CASSMSRYNEQFF

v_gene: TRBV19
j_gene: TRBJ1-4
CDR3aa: CASSIASRKTTNEKLFF

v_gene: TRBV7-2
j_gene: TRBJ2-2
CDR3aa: CASSLFGGADTGELFF

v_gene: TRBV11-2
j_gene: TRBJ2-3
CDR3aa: CASSSRTNTDTQYF

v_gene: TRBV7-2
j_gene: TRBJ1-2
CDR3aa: CASSLGRPNYGYTF

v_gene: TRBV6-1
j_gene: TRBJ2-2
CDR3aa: CASGARDSYTGELFF

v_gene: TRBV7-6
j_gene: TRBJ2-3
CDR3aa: CASSLWTGEGDTQYF

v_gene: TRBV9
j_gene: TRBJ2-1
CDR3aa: CASSGGQEGNEQFF

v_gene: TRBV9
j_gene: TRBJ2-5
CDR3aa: CASSVAPGIPQETQYF

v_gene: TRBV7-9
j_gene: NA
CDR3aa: CASSFSGTEYEQYF

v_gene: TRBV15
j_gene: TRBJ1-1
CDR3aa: CATSRGGTYLNTEAFF

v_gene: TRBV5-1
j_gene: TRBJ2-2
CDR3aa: CASSLLPRGANTGELFF

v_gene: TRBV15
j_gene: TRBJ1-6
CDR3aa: CATSRTQGEGSPLHF

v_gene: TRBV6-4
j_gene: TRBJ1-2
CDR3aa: CASSDSGRGYGYTF

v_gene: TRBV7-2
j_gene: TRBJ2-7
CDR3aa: CASSLGWASNIYEQYF

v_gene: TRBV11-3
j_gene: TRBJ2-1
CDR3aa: CASSIGTGIGYNEQFF

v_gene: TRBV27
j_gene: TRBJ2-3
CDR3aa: CASRTSGPTDTQYF

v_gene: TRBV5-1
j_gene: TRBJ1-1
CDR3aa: CASSSVGGPRTEAFF

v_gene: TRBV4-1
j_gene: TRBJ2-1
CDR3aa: CASSRPYNEQFF

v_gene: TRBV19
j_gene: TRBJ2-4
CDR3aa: CASSTGPKNIQYF

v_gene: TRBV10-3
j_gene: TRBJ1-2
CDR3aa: CAISESPLGQGSYGYTF

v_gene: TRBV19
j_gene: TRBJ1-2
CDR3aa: CASAGIGHTF

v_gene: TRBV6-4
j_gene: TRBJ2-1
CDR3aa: CASSRGQGVGLYNEQFF

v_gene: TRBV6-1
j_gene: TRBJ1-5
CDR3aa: CASSSDRGRNQPQHF

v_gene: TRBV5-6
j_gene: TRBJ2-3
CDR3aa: CASSLSGGGTDTQYF

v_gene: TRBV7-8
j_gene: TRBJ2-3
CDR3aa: CASSPGHTDTQYF

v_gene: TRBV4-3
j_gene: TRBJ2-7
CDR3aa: CASSQDLVAEFSYEQYF

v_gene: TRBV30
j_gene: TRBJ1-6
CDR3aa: CAWNEGGYYNSPLHF

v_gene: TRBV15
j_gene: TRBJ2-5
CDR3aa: CATSSSGQGKETQYF

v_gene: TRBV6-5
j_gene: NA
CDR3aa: CASSYTAGTDYEQYF

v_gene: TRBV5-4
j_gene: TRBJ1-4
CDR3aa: CASSPGQTNEKLFF

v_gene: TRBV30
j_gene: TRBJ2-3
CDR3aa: CAWSAKGSSTDTQYF

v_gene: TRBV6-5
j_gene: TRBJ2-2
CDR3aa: CASSYGGATGELFF

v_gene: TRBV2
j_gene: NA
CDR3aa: CASRSQGGYYEQYF

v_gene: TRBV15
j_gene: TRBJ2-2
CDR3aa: CATSIRRGTGELFF